This section outlines one T cell receptor (beta chain) sequence together with its context. This sample is part of a study of T cells after somatic rescue of genetic block. Looked up from germline, CDR1 is SNHLY and CDR2 is FYNNEI. V lost 6 bases and J lost 8, with 7 bases in between. The CDR3 totals 10 residues. Assay used: immunoSEQ multiplex PCR; TCRdb lists only in-frame clones, some missing. This sample has 7,500 to 8,500 clones, with around 86% found just once. The chain is built from TRBV2 and TRBJ1-1; D may be TRBD1 (5 bases). The receptor comes from a boy aged 5-17 years. Sequencing used peripheral blood mononuclear cells (PBMCs). The CDR3 bases are TGTGCCAGCAGGGGACTAGAAGCTTTCTTT. This encodes CASRGLEAFF. Full variable domain (outside the CDR3, taken from reference TRBV2 and TRBJ1-1): EPEVTQTPSHQVTQMGQEVILRCVPISNHLYFYWYRQILGQKVEFLVSFYNNEISEKSEIFDDQFSVERPDGSNFTLKIRSTKLEDSAMYFCASRGLEAFFGQGTRLTVV.